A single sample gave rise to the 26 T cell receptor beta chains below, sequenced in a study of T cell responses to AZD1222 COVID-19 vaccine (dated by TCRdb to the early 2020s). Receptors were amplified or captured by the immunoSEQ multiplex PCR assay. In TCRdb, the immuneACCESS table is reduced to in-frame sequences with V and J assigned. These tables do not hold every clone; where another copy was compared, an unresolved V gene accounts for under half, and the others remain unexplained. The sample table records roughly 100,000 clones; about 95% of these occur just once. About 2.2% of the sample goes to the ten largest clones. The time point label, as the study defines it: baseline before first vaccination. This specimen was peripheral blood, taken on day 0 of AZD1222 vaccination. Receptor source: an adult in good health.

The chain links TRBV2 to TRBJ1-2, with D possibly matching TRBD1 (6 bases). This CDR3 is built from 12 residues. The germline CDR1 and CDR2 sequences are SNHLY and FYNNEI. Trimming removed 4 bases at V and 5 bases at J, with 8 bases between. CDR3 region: CASSVQGYGYTF. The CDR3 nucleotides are TGTGCCAGCAGTGTACAGGGATATGGCTACACCTTC.

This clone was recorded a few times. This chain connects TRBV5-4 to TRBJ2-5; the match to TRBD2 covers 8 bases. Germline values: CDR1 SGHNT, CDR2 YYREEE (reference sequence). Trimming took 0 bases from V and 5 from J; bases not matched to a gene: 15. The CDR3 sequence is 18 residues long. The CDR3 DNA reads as TGTGCCAGCAGCTTGGGGGCCAGCGGGGGCATGATGGGGGAGACCCAGTACTTC. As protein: CASSLGASGGMMGETQYF.

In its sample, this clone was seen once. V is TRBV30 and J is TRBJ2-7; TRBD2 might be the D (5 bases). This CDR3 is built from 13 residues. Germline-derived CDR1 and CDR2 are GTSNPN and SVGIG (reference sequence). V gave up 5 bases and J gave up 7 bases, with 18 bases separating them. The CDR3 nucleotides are TGTGCCTGGTCTCAAACGCGGGCGAAGGAGCAGTACTTC. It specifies CAWSQTRAKEQYF.

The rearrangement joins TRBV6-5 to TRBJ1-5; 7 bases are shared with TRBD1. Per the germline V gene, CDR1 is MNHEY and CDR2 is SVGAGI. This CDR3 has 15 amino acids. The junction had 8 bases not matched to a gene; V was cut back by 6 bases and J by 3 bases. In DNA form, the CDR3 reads TGTGCCAGCAGCGCTAACAGGGGCGCCAATCAGCCCCAGCATTTT. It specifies CASSANRGANQPQHF.

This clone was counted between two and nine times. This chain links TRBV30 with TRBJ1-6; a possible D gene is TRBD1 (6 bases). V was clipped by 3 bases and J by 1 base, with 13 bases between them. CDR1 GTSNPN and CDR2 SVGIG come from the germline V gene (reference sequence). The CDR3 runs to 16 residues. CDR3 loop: CAWRPLRGSYNSPLHF. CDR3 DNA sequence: TGTGCCTGGAGGCCGCTCAGGGGTTCCTATAATTCACCCCTCCACTTT.

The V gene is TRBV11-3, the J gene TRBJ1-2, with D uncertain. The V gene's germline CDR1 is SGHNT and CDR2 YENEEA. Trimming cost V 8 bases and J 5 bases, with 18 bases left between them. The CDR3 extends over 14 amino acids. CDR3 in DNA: TGTGCCAGCGAGGAAAGGAACAGCGATTATGGCTACACCTTC. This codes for CASEERNSDYGYTF.

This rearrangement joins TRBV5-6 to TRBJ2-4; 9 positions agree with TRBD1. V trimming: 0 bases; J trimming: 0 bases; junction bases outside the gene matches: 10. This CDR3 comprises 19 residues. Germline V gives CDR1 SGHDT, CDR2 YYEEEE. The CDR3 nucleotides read TGTGCCAGCAGCTTGGTCCCGGGACAGGGTAGGGCAGCCAAAAACATTCAGTACTTC. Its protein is CASSLVPGQGRAAKNIQYF.

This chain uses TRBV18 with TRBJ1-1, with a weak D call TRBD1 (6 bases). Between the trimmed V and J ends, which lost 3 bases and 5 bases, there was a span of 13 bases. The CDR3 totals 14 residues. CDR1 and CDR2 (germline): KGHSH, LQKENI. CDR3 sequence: CASSPRPGETEAFF. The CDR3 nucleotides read TGTGCCAGCTCACCGCGTCCAGGGGAGACTGAAGCTTTCTTT.

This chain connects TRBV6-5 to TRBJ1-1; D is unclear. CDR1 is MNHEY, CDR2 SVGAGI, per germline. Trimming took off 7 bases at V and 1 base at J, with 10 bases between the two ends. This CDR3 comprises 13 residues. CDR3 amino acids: CASKFAANTEAFF. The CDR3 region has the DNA TGTGCCAGCAAGTTTGCAGCGAACACTGAAGCTTTCTTT.

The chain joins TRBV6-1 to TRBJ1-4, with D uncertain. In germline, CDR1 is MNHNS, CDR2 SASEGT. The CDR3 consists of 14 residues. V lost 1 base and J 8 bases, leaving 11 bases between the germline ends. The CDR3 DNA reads TGTGCCAGCAGTGAAGTAGACGGTCACGAAAAACTGTTTTTT. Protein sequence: CASSEVDGHEKLFF.

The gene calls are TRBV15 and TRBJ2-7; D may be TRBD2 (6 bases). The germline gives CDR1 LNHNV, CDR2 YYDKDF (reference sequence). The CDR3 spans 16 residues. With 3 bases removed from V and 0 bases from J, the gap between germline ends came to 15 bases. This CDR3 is CATSRGGRKGSYEQYF. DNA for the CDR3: TGTGCCACCAGCAGGGGTGGGAGGAAGGGCTCCTACGAGCAGTACTTC.

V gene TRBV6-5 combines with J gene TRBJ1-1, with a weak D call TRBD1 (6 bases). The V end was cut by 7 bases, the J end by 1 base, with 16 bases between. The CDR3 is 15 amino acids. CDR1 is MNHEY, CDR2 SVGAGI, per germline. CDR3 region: CASNKHRDTNTEAFF. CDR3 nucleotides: TGTGCCAGCAATAAACACAGGGACACGAACACTGAAGCTTTCTTT.

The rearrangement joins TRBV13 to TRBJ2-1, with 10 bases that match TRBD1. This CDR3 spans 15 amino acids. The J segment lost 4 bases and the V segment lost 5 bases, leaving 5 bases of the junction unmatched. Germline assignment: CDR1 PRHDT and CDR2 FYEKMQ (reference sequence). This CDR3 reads CASSTSGQGYNEQFF. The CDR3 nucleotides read TGTGCCAGCAGCACTTCGGGACAGGGGTACAATGAGCAGTTCTTC. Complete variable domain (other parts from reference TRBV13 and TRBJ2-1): AAGVIQSPRHLIKEKRETATLKCYPIPRHDTVYWYQQGPGQDPQFLISFYEKMQSDKGSIPDRFSAQQFSDYHSELNMSSLELGDSALYFCASSTSGQGYNEQFFGPGTRLTVL.

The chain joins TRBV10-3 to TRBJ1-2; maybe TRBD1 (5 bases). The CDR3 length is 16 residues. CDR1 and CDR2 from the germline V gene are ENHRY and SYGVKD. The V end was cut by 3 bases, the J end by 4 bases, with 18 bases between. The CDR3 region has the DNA TGTGCCATCAGTGACTATGGTGGCAGGGAATCCTATGGCTACACCTTC. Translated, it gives CAISDYGGRESYGYTF.

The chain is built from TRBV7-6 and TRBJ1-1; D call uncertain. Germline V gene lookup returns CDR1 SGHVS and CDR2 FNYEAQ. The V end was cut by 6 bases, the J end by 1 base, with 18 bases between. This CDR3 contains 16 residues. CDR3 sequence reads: CASRNPFDTQNTEAFF. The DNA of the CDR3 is TGTGCCAGCAGGAATCCCTTTGACACACAGAACACTGAAGCTTTCTTT.

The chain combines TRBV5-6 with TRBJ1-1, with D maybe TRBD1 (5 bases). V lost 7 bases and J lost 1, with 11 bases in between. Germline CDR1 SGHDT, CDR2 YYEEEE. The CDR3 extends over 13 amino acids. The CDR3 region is CASGWGRNTEAFF. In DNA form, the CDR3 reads TGTGCCAGCGGTTGGGGGAGGAACACTGAAGCTTTCTTT.

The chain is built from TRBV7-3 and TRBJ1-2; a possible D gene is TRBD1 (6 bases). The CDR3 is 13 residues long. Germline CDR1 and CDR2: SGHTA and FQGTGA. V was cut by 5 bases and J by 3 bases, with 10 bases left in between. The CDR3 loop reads CASSPDRYYGYTF. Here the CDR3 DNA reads TGTGCCAGCAGCCCGGACAGATACTATGGCTACACCTTC.

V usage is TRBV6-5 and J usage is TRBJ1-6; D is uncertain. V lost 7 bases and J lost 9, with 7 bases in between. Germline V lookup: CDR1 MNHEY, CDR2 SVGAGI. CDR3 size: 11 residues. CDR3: CASNSPSPLHF. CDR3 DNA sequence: TGTGCCAGCAACTCCCCTTCACCCCTCCACTTT.

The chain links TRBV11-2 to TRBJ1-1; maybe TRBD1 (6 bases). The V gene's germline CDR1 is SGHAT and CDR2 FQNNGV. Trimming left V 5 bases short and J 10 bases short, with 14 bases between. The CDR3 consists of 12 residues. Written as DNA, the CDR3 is TGTGCCAGCAGCGACGGGGGGCGGGTAGCTTTCTTT. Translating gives CASSDGGRVAFF.

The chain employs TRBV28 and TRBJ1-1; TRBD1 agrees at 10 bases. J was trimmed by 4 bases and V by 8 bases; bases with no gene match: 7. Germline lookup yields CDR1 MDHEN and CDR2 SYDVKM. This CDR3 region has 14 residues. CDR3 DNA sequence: TGTGCCAGCGGAGGCCGGACAGGGGGCACTGAAGCTTTCTTT. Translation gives CASGGRTGGTEAFF.

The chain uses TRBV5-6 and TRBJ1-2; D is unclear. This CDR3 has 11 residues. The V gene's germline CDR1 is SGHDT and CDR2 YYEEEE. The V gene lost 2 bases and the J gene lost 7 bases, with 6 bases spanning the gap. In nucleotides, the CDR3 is TGTGCCAGCAGCTTATATTCTGGCTACACCTTC. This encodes CASSLYSGYTF. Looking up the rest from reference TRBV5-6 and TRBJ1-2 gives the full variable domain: DAGVTQSPTHLIKTRGQQVTLRCSPKSGHDTVSWYQQALGQGPQFIFQYYEEEERQRGNFPDRFSGHQFPNYSSELNVNALLLGDSALYLCASSLYSGYTFGSGTRLTVV.

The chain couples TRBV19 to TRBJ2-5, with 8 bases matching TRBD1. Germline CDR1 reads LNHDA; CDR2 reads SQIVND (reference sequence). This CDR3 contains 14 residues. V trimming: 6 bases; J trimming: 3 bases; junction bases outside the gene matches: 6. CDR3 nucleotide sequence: TGTGCCAGTAGACGAGGACAGGGAGAAGAGACCCAGTACTTC. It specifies CASRRGQGEETQYF. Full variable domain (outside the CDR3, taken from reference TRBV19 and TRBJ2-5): DGGITQSPKYLFRKEGQNVTLSCEQNLNHDAMYWYRQDPGQGLRLIYYSQIVNDFQKGDIAEGYSVSREKKESFPLTVTSAQKNPTAFYLCASRRGQGEETQYFGPGTRLLVL.

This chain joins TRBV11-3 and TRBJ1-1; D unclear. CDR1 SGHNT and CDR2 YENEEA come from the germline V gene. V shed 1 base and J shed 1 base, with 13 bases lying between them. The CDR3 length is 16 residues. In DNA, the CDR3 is TGTGCCAGCAGCTTAGTACCTCCCGTGTGGAACACTGAAGCTTTCTTT. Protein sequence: CASSLVPPVWNTEAFF. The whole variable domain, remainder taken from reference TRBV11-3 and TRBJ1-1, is EAGVVQSPRYKIIEKKQPVAFWCNPISGHNTLYWYLQNLGQGPELLIRYENEEAVDDSQLPKDRFSAERLKGVDSTLKIQPAELGDSAVYLCASSLVPPVWNTEAFFGQGTRLTVV.

The CDR3 DNA follows: TGTGCCAGCAGTTTGTTACACACTGAAGCTTTCTTT. Its translation is CASSLLHTEAFF. The chain uses TRBV12-3 or TRBV12-4 and TRBJ1-1, with D unclear. Trimming shortened V by 3 bases and J by 3 bases, and 5 bases separated the two germline ends. CDR3 length equals 12 residues.

The CDR3 sequence: CASSWGTVDNSPLHF. The CDR3 DNA reads as TGTGCCAGCAGTTGGGGGACGGTAGATAATTCACCCCTCCACTTT. The chain recombines TRBV6-2 or TRBV6-3 with TRBJ1-6; D might be TRBD1 (5 bases). Per germline, CDR1 MNHEY and CDR2 SVGEGT. The CDR3 covers 15 residues. Trimming shortened V by 4 bases and J by 5 bases, and 12 bases separated the two germline ends.

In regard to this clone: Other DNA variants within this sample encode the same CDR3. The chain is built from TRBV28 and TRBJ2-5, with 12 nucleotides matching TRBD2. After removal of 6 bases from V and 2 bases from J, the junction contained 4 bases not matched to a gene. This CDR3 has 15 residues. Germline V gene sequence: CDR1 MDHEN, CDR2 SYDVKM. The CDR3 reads CASSLTSGGQETQYF. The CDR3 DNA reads TGTGCCAGCAGCTTGACTAGCGGGGGTCAAGAGACCCAGTACTTC.